This entry lists 30 T cell receptor beta chains sequenced from one sample in a study of post-analysis software for immune sequencing data. Their recognized antigens are unknown. Study-wide points: Controls showed lower frequencies than patients for five TRBV segments, and TRBV5-6, TRBV5-1 and TRBV20-1 were among these.

The authors incorporated unique molecular identifiers into the TCR beta cDNA libraries. MiXCR, applied by TCRdb to the PCR reads, yields one record per CDR3 protein. Here the sample spans approximately 730,000 distinct CDR3 sequences, 25% to 30% being singletons. Sequencing was performed on blood. These receptors were obtained from a girl aged 5-17 years with multiple sclerosis.

The rearrangement uses TRBV27 and TRBJ2-5; TRBD1 agrees at 7 bases. Looked up from germline, CDR1 is MNHEY and CDR2 is SMNVEV (reference sequence). The CDR3 covers 15 residues. After removal of 6 bases from V and 5 bases from J, the junction contained 12 bases not matched to a gene. The CDR3 DNA reads as TGTGCCAGCAGCTCCCAAAGGGGGCAGCGGGAGACCCAGTACTTC. As protein: CASSSQRGQRETQYF.

Remarks on this clonotype: The junction and the germline gene differ at one end; a read error may be behind it. V is TRBV2 and J is TRBJ2-7; 8 bases are shared with TRBD1. The tail of the sequence fits TRBJ2-5 better, so the J call may be wrong. The CDR3 is 17 amino acids. Germline values: CDR1 SNHLY, CDR2 FYNNEI. The chain's CDR3 is CASSEEPRDRKLETQYF. CDR3 nucleotide sequence: TGTGCCAGCAGCGAAGAGCCCCGGGACAGGAAACTAGAGACCCAGTACTTC.

This clonotype was counted between two and nine times. The chain employs TRBV20-1 and TRBJ2-5, with 9 bases that match TRBD2. V dropped 4 bases and J dropped 5; count of bases not matched to a gene: 11. The CDR3 extends over 15 amino acids. The germline gives CDR1 DFQATT, CDR2 SNEGSKA (reference sequence). The CDR3 reads CSATSLAGYSETQYF. The CDR3 region has the DNA TGCAGTGCTACAAGTCTAGCGGGATATAGCGAGACCCAGTACTTC.

V gene TRBV9 combines with J gene TRBJ2-7, with D tentatively TRBD1 (5 bases). The CDR3 covers 13 residues. CDR1 is SGDLS, CDR2 YYNGEE, per germline. V lost 3 bases to trimming and J lost 6 bases, with 13 bases between them. CDR3 sequence: CASSGGPTGEQYF. CDR3 DNA sequence: TGTGCCAGCAGCGGGGGCCCCACGGGCGAGCAGTACTTC.

On this clonotype: The CDR3 ends on some other residue instead of the conserved phenylalanine or tryptophan, so this is likely a read error. The rearrangement links TRBV12-3 or TRBV12-4 to TRBJ2-5; TRBD1 is a possible D gene (6 bases). The CDR3 extends over 13 amino acids. Trimming left V 5 bases short and J 1 base short, with 8 bases between. CDR3 loop: CASSTGFQETQYL. Here the CDR3 DNA reads TGTGCCAGCAGTACAGGGTTCCAAGAGACCCAGTACTTA.

This clonotype was picked up many times. This chain links TRBV15 with TRBJ2-6; D is perhaps TRBD1 (5 bases). The germline V gene encodes CDR1 LNHNV and CDR2 YYDKDF (reference sequence). Trimming took 4 bases from V and 0 from J, leaving 16 bases between them. CDR3 length: 18 amino acids. The CDR3 sequence is CATSMAWGSASGANVLTF. The CDR3 nucleotides are TGTGCCACCAGCATGGCTTGGGGCTCCGCCTCTGGGGCCAACGTCCTGACTTTC.

There are a few counts of this clonotype. The gene calls are TRBV5-8 and TRBJ2-6; 12 positions agree with TRBD1. V trimming: 5 bases; J trimming: 2 bases; junction bases outside the gene matches: 8. The CDR3 spans 18 residues. Germline-derived CDR1 and CDR2 are SGHTS and YDEGEE. This CDR3 reads CASSLGQGALAGANVLTF. The CDR3 DNA reads TGTGCCAGCAGTCTGGGACAGGGGGCGTTGGCTGGGGCCAACGTCCTGACTTTC.

This clonotype turned up a few times. This CDR3 reads CSGLPGQGIEDGYTF. The DNA for the CDR3 is TGCAGCGGATTACCGGGACAGGGGATCGAGGATGGCTACACCTTC. The rearrangement links TRBV29-1 to TRBJ1-2, with 10 positions matching TRBD1. After removal of 7 bases from V and 6 bases from J, the junction contained 14 bases not matched to a gene. Germline CDR1 is SQVTM and CDR2 is ANQGSEA. The CDR3 is 15 amino acids.

CDR3 region: CASSFLGDSQETQYF. CDR3 DNA: TGCGCCAGCAGCTTTCTTGGGGACAGCCAAGAGACCCAGTACTTC. V gene TRBV5-1 combines with J gene TRBJ2-5; 7 bases map to TRBD1. The CDR3 is 15 amino acids. Per the germline V gene, CDR1 is SGHRS and CDR2 is YFSETQ. Germline trimming cut 2 bases from V and 1 base from J; bases unmatched to any gene: 5. The full variable domain, rest sourced from reference TRBV5-1 and TRBJ2-5, is KAGVTQTPRYLIKTRGQQVTLSCSPISGHRSVSWYQQTPGQGLQFLFEYFSETQRNKGNFPGRFSGRQFSNSRSEMNVSTLELGDSALYLCASSFLGDSQETQYFGPGTRLLVL.

This clonotype was picked up a small number of times. The rearrangement joins TRBV5-1 to TRBJ2-1; 9 nucleotides line up with TRBD1. Trimming took 0 bases from V and 6 from J; bases not matched to a gene: 7. The CDR3 contains 16 residues. CDR1 SGHRS and CDR2 YFSETQ come from the germline V gene. The CDR3 loop reads CASSLGPGQGTNEQFF. The CDR3 nucleotides are TGCGCCAGCAGCTTGGGGCCGGGACAGGGCACCAATGAGCAGTTCTTC.

This clonotype was seen a few times. The chain joins TRBV9 to TRBJ1-6; TRBD1 aligns across 11 bases. Germline V CDR1 and CDR2: SGDLS, YYNGEE. The CDR3 runs 15 residues. Trimming at V came to 2 bases and at J to 9 bases, leaving 4 bases not matched to a gene. The chain's CDR3 is CASSVGGTGGSPLHF. As DNA, the CDR3 is TGTGCCAGCAGCGTCGGAGGGACAGGGGGTTCACCCCTCCACTTT. Variable domain in full (rest from reference TRBV9 and TRBJ1-6): DSGVTQTPKHLITATGQRVTLRCSPRSGDLSVYWYQQSLDQGLQFLIQYYNGEERAKGNILERFSAQQFPDLHSELNLSSLELGDSALYFCASSVGGTGGSPLHFGNGTRLTVT.

This clonotype was observed many times. V usage is TRBV12-3 or TRBV12-4 and J usage is TRBJ2-6, with D unclear. V was clipped by 7 bases and J by 4 bases, with 5 bases between them. The CDR3 has 12 amino acids. The DNA for the CDR3 is TGTGCCAGCATCAGGGGGGCCAACGTCCTGACTTTC. Translated: CASIRGANVLTF.

The V gene is TRBV20-1, the J gene TRBJ1-4; the D is unclear. The V gene lost 0 bases and the J gene lost 5 bases, with 13 bases spanning the gap. This CDR3 is 15 amino acids long. Germline V CDR1 and CDR2: DFQATT, SNEGSKA (reference sequence). The DNA for the CDR3 is TGCAGTGCTAGAGACCTCCGTGGTCCAAATGAAAAACTGTTTTTT. Translating it yields CSARDLRGPNEKLFF.

The rearrangement joins TRBV12-3 or TRBV12-4 to TRBJ2-4; D is ambiguous. The last part of the DNA fits TRBJ2-7 better; the J call may be wrong. The CDR3 consists of 15 residues. CDR3 amino acids: CASSSVGNHQVEQYF. The CDR3 DNA is TGTGCCAGCAGTTCCGTCGGCAACCATCAGGTCGAGCAGTACTTC.

This clonotype was detected only once. The CDR3 region has the DNA TGTGCCAGCAGCTTTATGGGCTGGGGTTCACCCCTCCACTTT. Translated: CASSFMGWGSPLHF. The chain employs TRBV7-2 and TRBJ1-6; D not resolved. Germline V gene data show CDR1 as SGHTA and CDR2 as FQGNSA. The CDR3 spans 14 residues. Trimming shortened V by 3 bases and J by 9 bases, and 12 bases separated the two germline ends. Supplemented by reference TRBV7-2 and TRBJ1-6, the full variable domain reads GAGVSQSPSNKVTEKGKDVELRCDPISGHTALYWYRQSLGQGLEFLIYFQGNSAPDKSGLPSDRFSAERTGGSVSTLTIQRTQQEDSAVYLCASSFMGWGSPLHFGNGTRLTVT.

V gene TRBV6-5 combines with J gene TRBJ2-4, with TRBD1 as a possible D gene (6 bases). V shed 4 bases and J shed 0 bases, with 22 bases lying between them. CDR1 is MNHEY and CDR2 is SVGAGI in the germline V gene. There are 19 residues in the CDR3. The CDR3 sequence: CASSSSRDTNSLAKNIQYF. CDR3 in DNA: TGTGCCAGCAGTTCCTCCCGGGACACCAACTCCCTAGCCAAAAACATTCAGTACTTC.

Details on this clonotype: In this CDR3 the conserved last residue, phenylalanine or tryptophan, is missing, so a read error is likely. The rearrangement links TRBV20-1 to TRBJ2-6; D not resolved. The V end was cut by 6 bases, the J end by 2 bases, with 11 bases between. Germline V CDR1 and CDR2: DFQATT, SNEGSKA (reference sequence). The CDR3 loop spans 14 amino acids. The CDR3 is CSAATFPGANVLTC. CDR3 bases: TGCAGTGCCGCGACATTTCCTGGGGCCAACGTCCTGACTTGC.

As for this clonotype: Germline and junction disagree at one end, which may indicate a read error. The chain recombines TRBV7-2 with TRBJ2-7, with 7 bases lining up with TRBD2. Germline V gives CDR1 SGHTA, CDR2 FQGNSA. CDR3 size: 15 residues. The DNA for the CDR3 is TGTGCCAGCAGGTCGGGGGGTGGTAGCTCCCACGAGCAGTACTTC. It codes for CASRSGGGSSHEQYF.

The chain has TRBV20-1 and TRBJ2-1; D may be TRBD1 or TRBD2 (5 bases each). Per germline, CDR1 DFQATT and CDR2 SNEGSKA (reference sequence). V lost 0 bases, J lost 10 bases, and 19 bases lay in between. The CDR3 runs 15 residues. The CDR3 DNA is TGCAGTGCTAGAGATTGGGCTAGTGGGGGATGGGAGCAGTTCTTC. Protein: CSARDWASGGWEQFF.

The chain links TRBV29-1 to TRBJ2-7; D may be TRBD1 (6 bases). The CDR3 is 13 amino acids. CDR1 is SQVTM and CDR2 is ANQGSEA in the germline V gene. The V gene lost 2 bases and the J gene lost 3 bases, with 11 bases spanning the gap. CDR3 in DNA: TGCAGCGTTGAACAGGGGACCAGCTACGAGCAGTACTTC. Protein: CSVEQGTSYEQYF.

This clonotype has only a few counts. The V and J genes are TRBV28 and TRBJ1-4; D may be TRBD1 (6 bases). Looked up from germline, CDR1 is MDHEN and CDR2 is SYDVKM. V was clipped by 6 bases and J by 4 bases, with 12 bases between them. The CDR3 is 14 amino acids. In DNA, the CDR3 is TGTGCCAGCAGGACAACAGGGCGTAATGAAAAACTGTTTTTT. It codes for CASRTTGRNEKLFF.

This clonotype was observed a few times. The J gene is TRBJ2-1, the V gene TRBV2; 8 bases are a match to TRBD2. Germline-derived CDR1 and CDR2 are SNHLY and FYNNEI. Unmatched junction bases numbered 9, after V lost 8 bases and J lost 9 bases. The CDR3 is 13 residues long. CDR3 in amino acids: CASLPGGLGEQFF. DNA of the CDR3: TGTGCCAGCCTACCGGGGGGGCTGGGTGAGCAGTTCTTC. Looking up the rest from reference TRBV2 and TRBJ2-1 gives the full variable domain: EPEVTQTPSHQVTQMGQEVILRCVPISNHLYFYWYRQILGQKVEFLVSFYNNEISEKSEIFDDQFSVERPDGSNFTLKIRSTKLEDSAMYFCASLPGGLGEQFFGPGTRLTVL.

This clonotype was found many times. The chain couples TRBV29-1 to TRBJ2-1, with 7 bases fitting TRBD1. The germline CDR1 and CDR2 sequences are SQVTM and ANQGSEA. The CDR3 is made up of 11 amino acids. V was pared by 7 bases and J by 12 bases, with 9 bases of the junction left unmatched. CDR3 amino acids: CSGRQGTWQFF. CDR3 DNA sequence: TGCAGCGGGAGACAGGGCACTTGGCAGTTCTTC.

A remark on this clonotype: Its ends do not fully match the called genes, so a read error is possible. The rearrangement joins TRBV29-1 to TRBJ2-3, with TRBD2 matching over 8 bases. The V gene's germline CDR1 is SQVTM and CDR2 ANQGSEA. CDR3 length: 14 amino acids. CDR3 amino acids: CSVEQRERTDTQDF. The CDR3 nucleotides are TGCAGCGTCGAGCAGCGGGAGAGGACAGATACGCAGGATTTT.

The V call is TRBV6-2 or TRBV6-3, the J call TRBJ2-5; D perhaps matches TRBD2 (6 bases). The DNA end is more similar to TRBJ2-7, so the J call may be wrong. This CDR3 region has 13 residues. Germline V gives CDR1 MNHEY, CDR2 SVGEGT. The CDR3 region has the DNA TGTGCCAGCAAAAACGCGGCGGGGTACGAGCAGTACTTC. This sequence encodes CASKNAAGYEQYF.

This clonotype appeared a few times. The CDR3 spells CASSKGKIQETQYF. CDR3 coding DNA: TGTGCCAGCAGCAAAGGGAAAATCCAAGAGACCCAGTACTTC. The chain is built from TRBV7-2 and TRBJ2-5; D gene unclear. The CDR3 length is 14 residues. Trimming took off 5 bases at V and 1 base at J, with 11 bases between the two ends. Germline V gives CDR1 SGHTA, CDR2 FQGNSA.

The rearrangement links TRBV11-2 to TRBJ2-3; D might be TRBD1 (6 bases). Germline assignment: CDR1 SGHAT and CDR2 FQNNGV. V was trimmed by 1 base and J by 1 base, leaving 18 bases between them. The CDR3 has 18 amino acids. The CDR3 region is CASSLAVPGQLGTDTQYF. DNA for the CDR3: TGTGCCAGCAGCTTAGCAGTCCCCGGACAGCTAGGCACAGATACGCAGTATTTT.

This clonotype was seen only a few times. The chain employs TRBV24-1 and TRBJ1-1; maybe TRBD1 (5 bases). This CDR3 has 16 amino acids. Germline V gene sequence: CDR1 KGHDR, CDR2 SFDVKD. Trimming stripped 4 bases from V and 6 bases from J, with 20 bases between. In DNA form, the CDR3 reads TGTGCCACCAGTGAAGCTCCCGGGACCATGGGAGCTGAAGCTTTCTTT. It translates to CATSEAPGTMGAEAFF.

The genes are TRBV5-1 and TRBJ2-1, with 11 bases matching TRBD2. The V segment lost 4 bases and the J segment 6 bases; nucleotides outside the gene matches: 9. The V gene's germline CDR1 is SGHRS and CDR2 YFSETQ. The CDR3 length is 16 residues. For the CDR3, the DNA is TGCGCCAGCAGCGTATTACTAGCGGGGGCGAGCAATGAGCAGTTCTTC. Translating it yields CASSVLLAGASNEQFF.

CDR3: CASSLELQRTDTQYF. In DNA, the CDR3 is TGCGCCAGCAGCTTGGAATTACAGCGCACAGATACGCAGTATTTT. The rearrangement uses TRBV5-1 and TRBJ2-3; D call uncertain. Germline V gene lookup returns CDR1 SGHRS and CDR2 YFSETQ. This CDR3 is built from 15 residues. Trimming took 0 bases from V and 1 from J, leaving 9 bases between them. Supplemented by reference TRBV5-1 and TRBJ2-3, the full variable domain reads KAGVTQTPRYLIKTRGQQVTLSCSPISGHRSVSWYQQTPGQGLQFLFEYFSETQRNKGNFPGRFSGRQFSNSRSEMNVSTLELGDSALYLCASSLELQRTDTQYFGPGTRLTVL.